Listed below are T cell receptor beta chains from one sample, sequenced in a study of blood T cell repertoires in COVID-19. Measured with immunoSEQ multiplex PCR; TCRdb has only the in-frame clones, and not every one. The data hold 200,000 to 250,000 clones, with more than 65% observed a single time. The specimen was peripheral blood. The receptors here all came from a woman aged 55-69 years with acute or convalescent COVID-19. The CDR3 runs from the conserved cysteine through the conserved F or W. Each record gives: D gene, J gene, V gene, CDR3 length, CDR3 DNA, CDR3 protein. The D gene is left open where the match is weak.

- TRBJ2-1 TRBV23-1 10 TGCGCCAGCAGGAGGAGGGAGCAGTTCTTC CASRRREQFF
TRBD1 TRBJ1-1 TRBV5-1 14 TGCGCCAGCAGCGGGGGGACAGGACGAACAGAAGCTTTCTTT CASSGGTGRTEAFF
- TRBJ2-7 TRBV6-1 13 TGTGCCAGCAGTGAAAAAGAGGGCCACGAGCAGTACTTC CASSEKEGHEQYF
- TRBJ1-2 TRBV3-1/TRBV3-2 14 TGTGCCAGCAGCCAAATTTTTCCTACCTATGGCTACACCTTC CASSQIFPTYGYTF
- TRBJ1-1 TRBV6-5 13 TGTGCCAGCAGCCGAGACAGGAACACTGAAGCTTTCTTT CASSRDRNTEAFF
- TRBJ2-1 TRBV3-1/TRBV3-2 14 TGTGCCAGCAGCCAAGGGGGAAGGGGCCATGAGCAGTTCTTC CASSQGGRGHEQFF
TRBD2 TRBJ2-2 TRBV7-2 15 TGTGCCAGCAGTCTTAGCGGGAGGCACACCGGGGAGCTGTTTTTT CASSLSGRHTGELFF
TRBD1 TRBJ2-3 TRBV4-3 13 TGCGCCAGCAGCCAAGAGGGCCGGGACAGGCAGTATTTT CASSQEGRDRQYF
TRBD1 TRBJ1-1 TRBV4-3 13 TGCGCCAGCAGCCAACTGATGGACAGGGCGGCTTTCTTT CASSQLMDRAAFF
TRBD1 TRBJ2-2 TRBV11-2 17 TGTGCCAGCAGCGCTACAGGGGGCGCCTGGAACACCGGGGAGCTGTTTTTT CASSATGGAWNTGELFF
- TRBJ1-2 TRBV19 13 TGTGCCAGTAGTGTCACAGGATTCTATGGCTACACCTTC CASSVTGFYGYTF
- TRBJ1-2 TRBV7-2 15 TGTGCCAGCAGCTTAGGAGGGCAGGGGTATGGCGGCTACACCTTC CASSLGGQGYGGYTF
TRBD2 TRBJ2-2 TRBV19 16 TGTGCCAGTAGTCCGGGACTAGGAGTGGGCACCGGGGAGCTGTTTTTT CASSPGLGVGTGELFF
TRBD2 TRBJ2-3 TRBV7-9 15 TGTGCCAGCAGCTCAGCGGGGGCGAACACAGATACGCAGTATTTT CASSSAGANTDTQYF
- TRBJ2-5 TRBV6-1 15 TGTGCCAGCAGTGAAATGCAGGGGCCTCAAGAGACCCAGTACTTC CASSEMQGPQETQYF
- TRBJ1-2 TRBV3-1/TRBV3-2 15 TGTGCCAGCAGCCAAGGTACAAGTCCCACATATGGCTACACCTTC CASSQGTSPTYGYTF
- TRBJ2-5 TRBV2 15 TGTGCCAGCAGTGAAGGTCCTTTAGCCTTGGAGACCCAGTACTTC CASSEGPLALETQYF